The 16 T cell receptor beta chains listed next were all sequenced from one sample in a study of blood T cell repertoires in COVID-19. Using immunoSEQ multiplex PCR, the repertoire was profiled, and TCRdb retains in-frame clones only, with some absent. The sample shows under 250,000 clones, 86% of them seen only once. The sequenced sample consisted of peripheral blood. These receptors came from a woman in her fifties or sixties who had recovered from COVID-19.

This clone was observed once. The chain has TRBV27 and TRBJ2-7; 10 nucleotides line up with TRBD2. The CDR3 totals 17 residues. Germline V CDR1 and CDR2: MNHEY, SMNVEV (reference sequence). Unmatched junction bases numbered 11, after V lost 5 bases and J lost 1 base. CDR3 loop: CASSRSRVAGGSYEQYF. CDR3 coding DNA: TGTGCCAGCAGTCGATCCCGGGTAGCGGGGGGTTCCTACGAGCAGTACTTC.

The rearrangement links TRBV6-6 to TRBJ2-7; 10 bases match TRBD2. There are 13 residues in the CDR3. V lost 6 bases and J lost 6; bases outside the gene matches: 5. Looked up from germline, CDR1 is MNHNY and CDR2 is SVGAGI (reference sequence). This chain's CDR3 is CASRQGLAREQYF. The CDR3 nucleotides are TGTGCCAGCAGGCAGGGACTAGCGCGCGAGCAGTACTTC.

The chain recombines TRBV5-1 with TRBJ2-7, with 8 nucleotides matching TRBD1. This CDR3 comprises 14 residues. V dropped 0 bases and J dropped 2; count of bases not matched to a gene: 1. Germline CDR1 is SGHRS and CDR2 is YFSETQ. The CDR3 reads CASSLGTGTYEQYF. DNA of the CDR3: TGCGCCAGCAGCTTGGGGACAGGGACCTACGAGCAGTACTTC.

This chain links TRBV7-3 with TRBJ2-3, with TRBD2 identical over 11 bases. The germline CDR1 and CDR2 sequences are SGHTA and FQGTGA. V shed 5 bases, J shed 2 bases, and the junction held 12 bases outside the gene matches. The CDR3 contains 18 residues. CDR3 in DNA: TGTGCCAGCAGCCTTGCCCCGACTAGCGGGGCTCTCACAGATACGCAGTATTTT. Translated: CASSLAPTSGALTDTQYF.

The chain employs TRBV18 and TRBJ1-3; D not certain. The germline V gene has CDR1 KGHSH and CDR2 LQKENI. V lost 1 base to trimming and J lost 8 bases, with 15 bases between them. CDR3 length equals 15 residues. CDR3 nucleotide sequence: TGTGCCAGCTCACCACTTACGACTAGTATAGACACCATATATTTT. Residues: CASSPLTTSIDTIYF. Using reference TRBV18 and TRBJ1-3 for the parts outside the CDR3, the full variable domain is NAGVMQNPRHLVRRRGQEARLRCSPMKGHSHVYWYRQLPEEGLKFMVYLQKENIIDESGMPKERFSAEFPKEGPSILRIQQVVRGDSAAYFCASSPLTTSIDTIYFGEGSWLTVV.

The CDR3 reads CASSRTGNNEQFF. Here the CDR3 DNA reads TGTGCCAGCAGCCGGACAGGAAACAATGAGCAGTTCTTC. This chain links TRBV4-2 with TRBJ2-1; the match to TRBD1 covers 7 bases. Per the germline V gene, CDR1 is LGHNA and CDR2 is YNFKEQ. V dropped 4 bases and J dropped 5; count of bases not matched to a gene: 2. The CDR3 loop spans 13 amino acids.

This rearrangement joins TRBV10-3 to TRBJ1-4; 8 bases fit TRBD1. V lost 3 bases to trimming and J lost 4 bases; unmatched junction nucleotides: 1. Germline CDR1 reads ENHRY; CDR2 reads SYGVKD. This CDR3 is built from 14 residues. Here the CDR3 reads CAISDDRGNEKLFF. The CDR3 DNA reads TGTGCCATCAGTGATGACAGGGGTAATGAAAAACTGTTTTTT.

CDR3 nucleotide sequence: TGTGCCATCAGTGGGGGACAGGGGACAGGGGGCTACACCTTC. Translated: CAISGGQGTGGYTF. The V gene is TRBV10-3, the J gene TRBJ1-2, with 10 bases that match TRBD1. Losses at the gene ends were 4 bases for V and 8 bases for J; bases not matched to a gene: 7. This CDR3 has 14 residues. CDR1 is ENHRY and CDR2 is SYGVKD in the germline V gene.

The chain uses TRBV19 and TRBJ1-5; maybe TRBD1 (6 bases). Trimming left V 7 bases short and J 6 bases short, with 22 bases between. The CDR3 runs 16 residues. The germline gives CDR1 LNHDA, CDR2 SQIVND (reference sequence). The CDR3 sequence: CASNTKTRAGAQPQHF. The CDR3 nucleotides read TGTGCCAGTAATACTAAGACTCGGGCAGGGGCTCAGCCCCAGCATTTT.

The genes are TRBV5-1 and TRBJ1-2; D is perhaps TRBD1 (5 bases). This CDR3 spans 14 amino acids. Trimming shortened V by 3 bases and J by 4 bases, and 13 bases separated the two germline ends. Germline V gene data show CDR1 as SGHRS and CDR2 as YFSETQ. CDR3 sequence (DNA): TGCGCCAGCAGCTCCACGACAGCGAGCTATGGCTACACCTTC. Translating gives CASSSTTASYGYTF.

CDR3 DNA sequence: TGTGCCAGCAGTTCCGGGGGCGAGCAGTACTTC. This codes for CASSSGGEQYF. The chain couples TRBV6-2 or TRBV6-3 to TRBJ2-7; D may be TRBD2 (6 bases). CDR1 and CDR2 (germline): MNHEY, SVGEGT. CDR3 length: 11 amino acids. Trimming took 4 bases from V and 6 from J, leaving 7 bases between them.

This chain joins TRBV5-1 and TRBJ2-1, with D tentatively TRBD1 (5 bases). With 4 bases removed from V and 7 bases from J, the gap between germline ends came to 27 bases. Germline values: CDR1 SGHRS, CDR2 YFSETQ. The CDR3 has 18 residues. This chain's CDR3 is CASSRRPRRGRLENEQFF. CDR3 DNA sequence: TGCGCCAGCAGCAGACGACCGAGAAGGGGCCGATTAGAAAATGAGCAGTTCTTC.

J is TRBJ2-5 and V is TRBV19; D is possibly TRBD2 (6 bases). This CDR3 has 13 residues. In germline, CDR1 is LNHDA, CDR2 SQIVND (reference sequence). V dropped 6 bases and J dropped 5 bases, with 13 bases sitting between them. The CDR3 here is CASRAPGEETQYF. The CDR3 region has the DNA TGTGCCAGTAGGGCCCCGGGAGAGGAGACCCAGTACTTC.

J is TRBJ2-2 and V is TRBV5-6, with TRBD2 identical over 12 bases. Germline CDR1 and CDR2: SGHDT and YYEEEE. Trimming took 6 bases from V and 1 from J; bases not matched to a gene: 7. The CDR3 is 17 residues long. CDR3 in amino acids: CASKDGTSGRNTGELFF. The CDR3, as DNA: TGTGCCAGCAAGGACGGGACTAGCGGGCGGAACACCGGGGAGCTGTTTTTT.

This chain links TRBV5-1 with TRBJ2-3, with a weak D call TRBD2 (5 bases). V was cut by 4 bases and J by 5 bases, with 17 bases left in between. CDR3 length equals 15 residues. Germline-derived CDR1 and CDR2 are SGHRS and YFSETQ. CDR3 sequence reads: CASSVRDGGVDTQYF. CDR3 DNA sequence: TGCGCCAGCAGCGTCCGGGATGGTGGGGTAGATACGCAGTATTTT.

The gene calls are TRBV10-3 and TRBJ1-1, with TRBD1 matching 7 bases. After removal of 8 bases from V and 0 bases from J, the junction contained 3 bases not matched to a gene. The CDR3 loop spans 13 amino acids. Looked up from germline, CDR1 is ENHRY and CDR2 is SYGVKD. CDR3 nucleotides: TGTGCCATCTCCGGACAGGTGAACACTGAAGCTTTCTTT. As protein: CAISGQVNTEAFF.